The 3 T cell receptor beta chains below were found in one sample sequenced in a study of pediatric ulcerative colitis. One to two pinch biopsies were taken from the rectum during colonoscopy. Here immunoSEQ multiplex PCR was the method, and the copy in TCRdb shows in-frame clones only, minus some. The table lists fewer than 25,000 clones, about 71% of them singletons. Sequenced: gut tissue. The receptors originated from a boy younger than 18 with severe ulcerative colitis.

CDR3 coding DNA: TGCGCCAGCAGCCAAGACGGACGGATGAATGAAAAACTGTTTTTT. Protein: CASSQDGRMNEKLFF. The V gene is TRBV4-1, the J gene TRBJ1-4; D call uncertain. The CDR3 runs 15 residues. V gave up 0 bases and J gave up 5 bases, with 10 bases separating them. In germline, CDR1 is MGHRA, CDR2 YSYEKL.

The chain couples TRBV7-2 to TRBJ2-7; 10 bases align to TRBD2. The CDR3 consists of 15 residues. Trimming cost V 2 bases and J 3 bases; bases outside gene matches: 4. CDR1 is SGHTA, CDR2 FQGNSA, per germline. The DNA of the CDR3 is TGTGCCAGCAGCTTAACTAGCGGGGCGCTCTACGAGCAGTACTTC. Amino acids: CASSLTSGALYEQYF.

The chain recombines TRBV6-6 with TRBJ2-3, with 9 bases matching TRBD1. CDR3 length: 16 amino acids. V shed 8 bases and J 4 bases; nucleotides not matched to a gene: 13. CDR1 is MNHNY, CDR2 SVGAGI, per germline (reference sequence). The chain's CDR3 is CASCPTGQGLSDTQYF. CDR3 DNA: TGTGCCAGCTGTCCCACGGGACAGGGTTTGTCAGATACGCAGTATTTT.